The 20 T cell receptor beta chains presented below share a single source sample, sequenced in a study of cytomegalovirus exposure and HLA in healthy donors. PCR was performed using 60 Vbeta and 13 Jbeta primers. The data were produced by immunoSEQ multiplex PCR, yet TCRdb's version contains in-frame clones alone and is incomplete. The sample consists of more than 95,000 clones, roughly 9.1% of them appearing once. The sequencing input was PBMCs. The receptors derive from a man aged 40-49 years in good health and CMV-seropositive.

CDR3 nucleotides: TGTGCCAGCAGCCTCGGGACAGGGGATCACGAGCAGTACTTC. This sequence encodes CASSLGTGDHEQYF. The V gene is TRBV5-6, the J gene TRBJ2-7; the match to TRBD1 covers 10 bases. V shed 4 bases and J 5 bases; nucleotides not matched to a gene: 6. The germline V gene encodes CDR1 SGHDT and CDR2 YYEEEE. This CDR3 has 14 amino acids.

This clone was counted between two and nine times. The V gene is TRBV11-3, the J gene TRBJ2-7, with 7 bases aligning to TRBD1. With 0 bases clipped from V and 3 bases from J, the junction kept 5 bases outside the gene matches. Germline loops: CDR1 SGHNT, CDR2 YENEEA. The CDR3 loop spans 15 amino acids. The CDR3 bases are TGTGCCAGCAGCTTAGATGGACAGGACATCTACGAGCAGTACTTC. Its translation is CASSLDGQDIYEQYF.

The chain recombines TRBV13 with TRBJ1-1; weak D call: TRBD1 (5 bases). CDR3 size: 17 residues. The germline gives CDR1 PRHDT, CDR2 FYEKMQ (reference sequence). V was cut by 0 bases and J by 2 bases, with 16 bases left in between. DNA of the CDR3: TGTGCCAGCAGCTTAGGCGGGGGGAGTGACATTAACACTGAAGCTTTCTTT. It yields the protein CASSLGGGSDINTEAFF.

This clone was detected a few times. CDR3 sequence reads: CASRGLLATCEQYF. The CDR3, as DNA: TGCGCCAGCCGGGGATTGCTAGCCACTTGCGAGCAGTACTTC. The chain uses TRBV4-3 and TRBJ2-7, with D possibly being TRBD2 (5 bases). CDR1 is LGHNA and CDR2 is YSLEER in the germline V gene. This CDR3 region has 14 residues. V was cut by 8 bases and J by 6 bases, with 20 bases left in between.

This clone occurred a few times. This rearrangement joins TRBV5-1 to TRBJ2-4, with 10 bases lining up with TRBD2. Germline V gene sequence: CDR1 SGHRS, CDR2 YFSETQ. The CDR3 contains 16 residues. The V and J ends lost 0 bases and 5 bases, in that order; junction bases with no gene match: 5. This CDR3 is CASSLVPSGSENIQYF. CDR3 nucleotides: TGCGCCAGCAGCTTGGTTCCTAGCGGGAGTGAAAACATTCAGTACTTC.

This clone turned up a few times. The CDR3 DNA reads as TGTGCCAGCACGGCGGGGACGGGCACCGGGGAGCTGTTTTTT. It yields the protein CASTAGTGTGELFF. The V and J genes are TRBV2 and TRBJ2-2, with D possibly TRBD2 on 6 matching bases. Trimming stripped 7 bases from V and 4 bases from J, with 13 bases between. The CDR3 runs 14 residues. Germline lookup yields CDR1 SNHLY and CDR2 FYNNEI. Full variable domain (remainder filled in from reference TRBV2 and TRBJ2-2): EPEVTQTPSHQVTQMGQEVILRCVPISNHLYFYWYRQILGQKVEFLVSFYNNEISEKSEIFDDQFSVERPDGSNFTLKIRSTKLEDSAMYFCASTAGTGTGELFFGEGSRLTVL.

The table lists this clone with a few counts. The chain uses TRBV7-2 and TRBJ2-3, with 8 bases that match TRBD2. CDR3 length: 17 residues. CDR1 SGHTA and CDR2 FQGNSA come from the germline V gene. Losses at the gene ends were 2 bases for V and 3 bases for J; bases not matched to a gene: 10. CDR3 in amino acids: CASSLRPGLGVTDTQYF. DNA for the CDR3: TGTGCCAGCAGCTTAAGGCCGGGACTAGGTGTTACAGATACGCAGTATTTT.

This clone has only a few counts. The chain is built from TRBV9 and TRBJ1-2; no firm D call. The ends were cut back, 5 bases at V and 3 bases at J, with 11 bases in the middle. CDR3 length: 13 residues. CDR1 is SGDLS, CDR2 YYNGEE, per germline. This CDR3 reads CASSGYRDYGYTF. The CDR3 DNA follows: TGTGCCAGCAGTGGGTACCGGGACTATGGCTACACCTTC.

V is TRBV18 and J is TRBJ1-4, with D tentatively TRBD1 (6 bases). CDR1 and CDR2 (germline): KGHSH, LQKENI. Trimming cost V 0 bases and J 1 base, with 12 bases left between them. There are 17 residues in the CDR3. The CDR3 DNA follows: TGTGCCAGCTCACCACCGTTGACACAGGGAACTAATGAAAAACTGTTTTTT. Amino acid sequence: CASSPPLTQGTNEKLFF. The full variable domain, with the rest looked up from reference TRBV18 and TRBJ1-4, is NAGVMQNPRHLVRRRGQEARLRCSPMKGHSHVYWYRQLPEEGLKFMVYLQKENIIDESGMPKERFSAEFPKEGPSILRIQQVVRGDSAAYFCASSPPLTQGTNEKLFFGSGTQLSVL.

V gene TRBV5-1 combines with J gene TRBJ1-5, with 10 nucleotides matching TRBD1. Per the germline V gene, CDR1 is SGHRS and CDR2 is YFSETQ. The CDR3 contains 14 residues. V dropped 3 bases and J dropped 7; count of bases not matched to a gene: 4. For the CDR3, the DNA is TGCGCCAGCAGCTCCGGGACAGGGGAACAGCCCCAGCATTTT. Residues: CASSSGTGEQPQHF.

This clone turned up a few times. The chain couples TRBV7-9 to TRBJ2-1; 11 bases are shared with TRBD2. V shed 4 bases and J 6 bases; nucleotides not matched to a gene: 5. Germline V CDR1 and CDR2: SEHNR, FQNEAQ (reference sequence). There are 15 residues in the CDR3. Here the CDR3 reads CASSSSGRFFNEQFF. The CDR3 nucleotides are TGTGCCAGCAGCTCTAGCGGGAGGTTTTTCAATGAGCAGTTCTTC.

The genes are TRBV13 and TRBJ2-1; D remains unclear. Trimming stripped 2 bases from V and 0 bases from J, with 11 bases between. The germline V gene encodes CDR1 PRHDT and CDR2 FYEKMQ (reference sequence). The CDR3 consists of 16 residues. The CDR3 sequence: CASSLRGGGSYNEQFF. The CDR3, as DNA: TGTGCCAGCAGCTTACGCGGTGGTGGCTCCTACAATGAGCAGTTCTTC.

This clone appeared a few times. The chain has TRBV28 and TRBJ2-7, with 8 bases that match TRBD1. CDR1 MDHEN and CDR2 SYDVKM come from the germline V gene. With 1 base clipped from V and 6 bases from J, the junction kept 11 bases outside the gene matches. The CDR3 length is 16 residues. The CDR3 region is CASSLLVRQGAREQYF. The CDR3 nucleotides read TGTGCCAGCAGTTTATTAGTTCGTCAGGGGGCGCGCGAGCAGTACTTC.

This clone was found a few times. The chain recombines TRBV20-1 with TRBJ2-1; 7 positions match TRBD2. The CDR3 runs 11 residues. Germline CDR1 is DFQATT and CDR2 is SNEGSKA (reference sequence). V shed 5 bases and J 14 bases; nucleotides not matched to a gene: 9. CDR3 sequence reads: CSAGDYQGKFF. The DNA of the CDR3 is TGCAGTGCTGGGGACTACCAAGGGAAGTTCTTC.

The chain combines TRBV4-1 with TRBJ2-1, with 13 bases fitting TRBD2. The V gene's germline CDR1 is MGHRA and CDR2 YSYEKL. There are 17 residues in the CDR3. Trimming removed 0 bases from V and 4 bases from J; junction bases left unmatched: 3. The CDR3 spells CASSQEGLAGAYNEQFF. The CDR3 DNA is TGCGCCAGCAGCCAAGAAGGACTAGCGGGGGCGTACAATGAGCAGTTCTTC.

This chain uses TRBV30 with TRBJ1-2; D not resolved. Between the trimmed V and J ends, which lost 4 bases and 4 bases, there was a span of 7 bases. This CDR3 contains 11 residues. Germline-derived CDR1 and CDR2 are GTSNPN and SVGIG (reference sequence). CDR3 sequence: CAWKDFYGYTF. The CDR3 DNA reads TGTGCCTGGAAAGACTTCTATGGCTACACCTTC.

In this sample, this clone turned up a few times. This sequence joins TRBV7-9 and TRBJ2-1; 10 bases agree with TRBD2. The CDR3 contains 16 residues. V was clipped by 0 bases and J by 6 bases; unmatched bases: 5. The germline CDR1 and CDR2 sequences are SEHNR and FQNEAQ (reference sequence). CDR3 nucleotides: TGTGCCAGCAGCTTAGCGGGAGCGGGAGGGTCCAATGAGCAGTTCTTC. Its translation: CASSLAGAGGSNEQFF.

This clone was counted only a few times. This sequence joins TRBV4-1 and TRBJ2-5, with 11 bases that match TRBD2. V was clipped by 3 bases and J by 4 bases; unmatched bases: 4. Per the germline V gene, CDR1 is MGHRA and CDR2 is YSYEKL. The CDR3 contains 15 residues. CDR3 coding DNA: TGCGCCAGCAGCCAGCCGACTAGCGGGATAGAGACCCAGTACTTC. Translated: CASSQPTSGIETQYF.

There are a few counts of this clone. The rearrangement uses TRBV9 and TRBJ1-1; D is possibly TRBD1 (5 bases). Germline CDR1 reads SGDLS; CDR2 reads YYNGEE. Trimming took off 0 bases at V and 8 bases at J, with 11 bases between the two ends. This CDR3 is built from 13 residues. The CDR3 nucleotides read TGTGCCAGCAGCGTAGCTGACAGCCCCGAAGCTTTCTTT. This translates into CASSVADSPEAFF.

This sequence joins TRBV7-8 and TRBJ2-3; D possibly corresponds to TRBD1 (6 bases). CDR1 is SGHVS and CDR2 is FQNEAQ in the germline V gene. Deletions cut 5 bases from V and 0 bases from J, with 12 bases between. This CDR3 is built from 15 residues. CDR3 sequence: CASSRRTESTDTQYF. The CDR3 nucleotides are TGTGCCAGCAGCAGGAGGACAGAAAGCACAGATACGCAGTATTTT.